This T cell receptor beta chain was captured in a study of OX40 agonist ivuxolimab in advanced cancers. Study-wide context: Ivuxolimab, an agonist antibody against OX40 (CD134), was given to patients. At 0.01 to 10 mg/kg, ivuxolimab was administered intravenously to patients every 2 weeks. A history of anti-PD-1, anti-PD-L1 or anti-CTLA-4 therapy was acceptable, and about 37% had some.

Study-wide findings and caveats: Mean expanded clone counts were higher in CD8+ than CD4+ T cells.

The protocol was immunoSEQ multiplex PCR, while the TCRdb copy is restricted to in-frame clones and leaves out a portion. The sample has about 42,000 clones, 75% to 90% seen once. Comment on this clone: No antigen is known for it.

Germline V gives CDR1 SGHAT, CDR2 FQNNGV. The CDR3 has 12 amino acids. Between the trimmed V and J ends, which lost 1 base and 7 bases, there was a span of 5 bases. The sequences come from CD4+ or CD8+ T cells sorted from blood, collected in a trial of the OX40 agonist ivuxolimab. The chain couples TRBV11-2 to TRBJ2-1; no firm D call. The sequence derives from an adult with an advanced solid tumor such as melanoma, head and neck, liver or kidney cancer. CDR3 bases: TGTGCCAGCAGCTTAGCCGTAAATGAGCAGTTCTTC. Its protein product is CASSLAVNEQFF.